The TCR beta chain described here comes from a study of blood T cells in healthy people across ages. Trimming took 1 base from V and 0 from J, leaving 19 bases between them. This CDR3 spans 19 amino acids. CDR1 is LGHNA and CDR2 is YSLEER in the germline V gene. With a J-beta primer mix and a sample-barcoded 5' primer, a second PCR ran about 7 to 12 cycles. TCRdb reprocessed the 5' RACE reads with MiXCR, giving one entry per CDR3 protein. The table lists approximately 600,000 distinct CDR3 sequences, about 53% of them singletons. This clonotype was counted a single time. What was sequenced was blood. The clonotype comes from a man in his fifties or sixties in good health. This chain uses TRBV4-3 with TRBJ1-3, with D unclear. CDR3 sequence: CASSQGLAPARSSGNTIYF. The CDR3 DNA reads as TGCGCCAGCAGCCAAGGTTTAGCTCCCGCCCGGAGCTCTGGAAACACCATATATTTT.